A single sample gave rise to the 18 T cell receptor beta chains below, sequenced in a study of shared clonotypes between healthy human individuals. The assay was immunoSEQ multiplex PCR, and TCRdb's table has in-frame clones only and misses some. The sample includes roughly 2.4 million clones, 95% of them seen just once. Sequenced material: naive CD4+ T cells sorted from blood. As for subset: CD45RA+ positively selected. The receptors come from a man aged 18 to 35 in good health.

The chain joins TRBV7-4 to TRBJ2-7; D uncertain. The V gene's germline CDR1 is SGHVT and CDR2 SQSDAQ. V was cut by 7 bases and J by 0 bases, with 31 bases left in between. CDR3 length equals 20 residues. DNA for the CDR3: TGTGCCAGCACCTGGATGGATCGTAATTCCGGGTCCACTCCCTCCTACGAGCAGTACTTC. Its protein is CASTWMDRNSGSTPSYEQYF.

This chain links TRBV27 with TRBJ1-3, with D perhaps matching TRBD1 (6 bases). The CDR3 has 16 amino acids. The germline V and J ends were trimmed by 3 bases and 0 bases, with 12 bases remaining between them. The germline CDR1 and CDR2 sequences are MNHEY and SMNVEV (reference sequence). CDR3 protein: CASSLRQGTSGNTIYF. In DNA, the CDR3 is TGTGCCAGCAGTTTGAGGCAGGGGACCTCTGGAAACACCATATATTTT.

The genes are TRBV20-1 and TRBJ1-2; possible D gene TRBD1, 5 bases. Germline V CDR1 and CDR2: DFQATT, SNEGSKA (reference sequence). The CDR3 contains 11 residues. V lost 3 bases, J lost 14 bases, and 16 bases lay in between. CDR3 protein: CSASPGTARTF. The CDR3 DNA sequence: TGCAGTGCTAGTCCCGGGACGGCTAGAACCTTC.

CDR3 region: CASSFETGGEAFF. CDR3 coding DNA: TGTGCCAGCAGCTTTGAGACAGGGGGCGAGGCTTTCTTT. The chain joins TRBV7-9 to TRBJ1-1; 10 nucleotides align to TRBD1. This CDR3 region has 13 residues. V shed 3 bases, J shed 11 bases, and the junction held 6 bases outside the gene matches. Germline CDR1 and CDR2: SEHNR and FQNEAQ (reference sequence).

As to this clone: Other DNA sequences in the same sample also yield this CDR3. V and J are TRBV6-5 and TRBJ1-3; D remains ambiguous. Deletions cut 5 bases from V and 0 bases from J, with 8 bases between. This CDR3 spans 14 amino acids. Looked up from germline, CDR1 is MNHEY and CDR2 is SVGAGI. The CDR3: CASSRTGSGNTIYF. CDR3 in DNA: TGTGCCAGCAGTCGGACCGGCTCTGGAAACACCATATATTTT.

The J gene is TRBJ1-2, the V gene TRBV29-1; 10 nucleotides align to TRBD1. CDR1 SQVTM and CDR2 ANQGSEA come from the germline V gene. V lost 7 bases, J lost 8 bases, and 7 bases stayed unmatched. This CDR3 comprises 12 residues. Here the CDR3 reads CSGWTGGKGYTF. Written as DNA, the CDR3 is TGCAGCGGCTGGACAGGGGGGAAGGGCTACACCTTC.

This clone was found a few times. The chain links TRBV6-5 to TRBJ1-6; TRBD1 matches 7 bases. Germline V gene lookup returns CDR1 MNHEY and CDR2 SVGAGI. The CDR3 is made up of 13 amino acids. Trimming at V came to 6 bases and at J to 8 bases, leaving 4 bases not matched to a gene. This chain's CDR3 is CASRRDRDSPLHF. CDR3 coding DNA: TGTGCCAGCAGGCGGGACAGAGATTCACCCCTCCACTTT.

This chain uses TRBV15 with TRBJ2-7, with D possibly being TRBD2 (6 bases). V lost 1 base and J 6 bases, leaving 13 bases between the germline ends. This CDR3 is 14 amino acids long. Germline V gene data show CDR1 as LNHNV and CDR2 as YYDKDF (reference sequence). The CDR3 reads CATSRGGGLGEQYF. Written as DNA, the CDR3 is TGTGCCACCAGCAGAGGGGGAGGCTTAGGCGAGCAGTACTTC.

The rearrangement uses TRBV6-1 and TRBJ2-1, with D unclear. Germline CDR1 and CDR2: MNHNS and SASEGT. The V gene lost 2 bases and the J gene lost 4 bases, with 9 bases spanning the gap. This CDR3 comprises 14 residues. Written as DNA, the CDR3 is TGTGCCAGCAGTGAACAGACACTATACAATGAGCAGTTCTTC. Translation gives CASSEQTLYNEQFF.

The CDR3: CASSQEAAWYEQYF. The CDR3 bases are TGCGCCAGCAGCCAAGAGGCGGCCTGGTACGAGCAGTACTTC. The chain couples TRBV4-1 to TRBJ2-7; D is uncertain. The ends were cut back, 0 bases at V and 4 bases at J, with 10 bases in the middle. The CDR3 totals 14 residues. Germline V lookup: CDR1 MGHRA, CDR2 YSYEKL.

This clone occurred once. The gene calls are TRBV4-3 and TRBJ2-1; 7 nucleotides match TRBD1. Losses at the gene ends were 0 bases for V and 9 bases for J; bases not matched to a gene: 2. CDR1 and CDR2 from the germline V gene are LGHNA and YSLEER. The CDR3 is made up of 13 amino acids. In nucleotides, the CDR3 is TGCGCCAGCAGCCAAGAAAGGGGGCTTGAGCAGTTCTTC. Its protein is CASSQERGLEQFF.

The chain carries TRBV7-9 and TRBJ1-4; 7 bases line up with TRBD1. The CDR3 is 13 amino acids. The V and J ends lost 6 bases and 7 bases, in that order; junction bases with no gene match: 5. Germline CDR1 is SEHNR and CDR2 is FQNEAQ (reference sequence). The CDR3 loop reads CASRQGLGEKLFF. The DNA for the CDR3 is TGTGCCAGCAGACAGGGGTTGGGTGAAAAACTGTTTTTT. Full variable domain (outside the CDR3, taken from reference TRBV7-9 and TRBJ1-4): DTGVSQNPRHKITKRGQNVTFRCDPISEHNRLYWYRQTLGQGPEFLTYFQNEAQLEKSRLLSDRFSAERPKGSFSTLEIQRTEQGDSAMYLCASRQGLGEKLFFGSGTQLSVL.

In nucleotides, the CDR3 is TGTGCCAGCAGTGACAGGGCCTACACAGATACGCAGTATTTT. This gives the protein CASSDRAYTDTQYF. The chain links TRBV2 to TRBJ2-3; possibly TRBD1 for D (5 bases). V was cut by 3 bases and J by 2 bases, with 9 bases left in between. Germline V lookup: CDR1 SNHLY, CDR2 FYNNEI. The CDR3 covers 14 residues. Based on the CDR3 plus reference TRBV2 and TRBJ2-3, the full variable domain is EPEVTQTPSHQVTQMGQEVILRCVPISNHLYFYWYRQILGQKVEFLVSFYNNEISEKSEIFDDQFSVERPDGSNFTLKIRSTKLEDSAMYFCASSDRAYTDTQYFGPGTRLTVL.

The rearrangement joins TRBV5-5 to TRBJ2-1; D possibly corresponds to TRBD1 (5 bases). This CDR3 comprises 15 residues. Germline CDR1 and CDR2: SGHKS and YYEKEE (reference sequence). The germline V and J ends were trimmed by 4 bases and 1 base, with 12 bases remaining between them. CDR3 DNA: TGTGCCAGCAGCCCCCGGACACTATCCTACAATGAGCAGTTCTTC. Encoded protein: CASSPRTLSYNEQFF.

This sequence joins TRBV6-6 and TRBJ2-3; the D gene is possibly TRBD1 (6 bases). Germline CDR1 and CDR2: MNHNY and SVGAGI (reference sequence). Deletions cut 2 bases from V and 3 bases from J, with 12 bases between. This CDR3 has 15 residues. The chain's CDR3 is CASSYGGTGTDTQYF. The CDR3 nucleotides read TGTGCCAGCAGTTACGGGGGAACAGGGACAGATACGCAGTATTTT.

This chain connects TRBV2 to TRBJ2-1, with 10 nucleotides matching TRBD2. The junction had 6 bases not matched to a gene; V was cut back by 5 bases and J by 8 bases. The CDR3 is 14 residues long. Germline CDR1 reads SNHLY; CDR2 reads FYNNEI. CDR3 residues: CASSSAGGRDEQFF. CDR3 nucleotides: TGTGCCAGCAGTTCAGCGGGAGGGCGGGATGAGCAGTTCTTC. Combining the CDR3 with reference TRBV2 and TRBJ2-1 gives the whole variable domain EPEVTQTPSHQVTQMGQEVILRCVPISNHLYFYWYRQILGQKVEFLVSFYNNEISEKSEIFDDQFSVERPDGSNFTLKIRSTKLEDSAMYFCASSSAGGRDEQFFGPGTRLTVL.

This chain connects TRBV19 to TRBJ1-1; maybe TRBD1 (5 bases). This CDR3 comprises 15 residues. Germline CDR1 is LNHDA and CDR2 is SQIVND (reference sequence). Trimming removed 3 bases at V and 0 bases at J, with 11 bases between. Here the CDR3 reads CASSMDRGMNTEAFF. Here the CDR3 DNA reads TGTGCCAGTAGTATGGATAGGGGCATGAACACTGAAGCTTTCTTT. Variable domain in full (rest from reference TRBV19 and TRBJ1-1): DGGITQSPKYLFRKEGQNVTLSCEQNLNHDAMYWYRQDPGQGLRLIYYSQIVNDFQKGDIAEGYSVSREKKESFPLTVTSAQKNPTAFYLCASSMDRGMNTEAFFGQGTRLTVV.

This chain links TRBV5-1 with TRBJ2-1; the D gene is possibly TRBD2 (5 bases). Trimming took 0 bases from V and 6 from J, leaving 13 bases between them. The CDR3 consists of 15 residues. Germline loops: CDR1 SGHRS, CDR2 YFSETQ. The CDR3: CASSLGGVGVNEQFF. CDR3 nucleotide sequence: TGCGCCAGCAGCTTGGGCGGAGTCGGGGTCAATGAGCAGTTCTTC.